One TCR beta chain is described in this entry. Clones were sequenced by immunoSEQ multiplex PCR, and TCRdb holds only the in-frame ones, with some missing. The sample yields approximately 60,000 clones, roughly 93% seen once. This sample was included in a study of T cell changes during pregnancy in multiple sclerosis. The CDR3 loop spans 15 amino acids. CDR1 LGHNA and CDR2 YSLEER come from the germline V gene. V lost 0 bases, J lost 7 bases, and 5 bases stayed unmatched. This sequence joins TRBV4-3 and TRBJ2-1; 8 bases agree with TRBD2. The TCR was taken from a female donor with multiple sclerosis, enrolled in a pregnancy study. Source: peripheral blood, taken in the second trimester of pregnancy. CDR3 sequence reads: CASSQDDGGVNEQFF. In DNA, the CDR3 is TGCGCCAGCAGCCAAGACGACGGGGGGGTTAATGAGCAGTTCTTC.